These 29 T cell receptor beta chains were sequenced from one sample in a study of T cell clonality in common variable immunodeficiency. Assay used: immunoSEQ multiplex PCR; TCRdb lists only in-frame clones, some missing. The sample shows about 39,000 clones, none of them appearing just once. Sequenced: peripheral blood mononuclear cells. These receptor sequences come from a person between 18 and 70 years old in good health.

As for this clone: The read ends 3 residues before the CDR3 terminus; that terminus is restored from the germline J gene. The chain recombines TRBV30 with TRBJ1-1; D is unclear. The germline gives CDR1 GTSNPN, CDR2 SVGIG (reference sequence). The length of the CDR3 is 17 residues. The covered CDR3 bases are TGTGCCTGGAGTGTAAGCAGCGGGAGCTTTGGAGGTGAGACC. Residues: CAWSVSSGSFGGET. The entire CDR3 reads CAWSVSSGSFGGETAFF.

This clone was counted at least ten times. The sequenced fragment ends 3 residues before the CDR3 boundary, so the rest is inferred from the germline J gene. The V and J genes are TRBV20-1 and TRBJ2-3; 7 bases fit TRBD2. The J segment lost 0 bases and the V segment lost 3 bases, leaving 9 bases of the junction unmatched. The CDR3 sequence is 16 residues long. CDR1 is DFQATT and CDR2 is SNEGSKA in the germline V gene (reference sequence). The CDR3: CSASGLVPTSTDTQYF. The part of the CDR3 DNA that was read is TGCAGTGCTAGTGGACTAGTTCCTACAAGCACAGATACG.

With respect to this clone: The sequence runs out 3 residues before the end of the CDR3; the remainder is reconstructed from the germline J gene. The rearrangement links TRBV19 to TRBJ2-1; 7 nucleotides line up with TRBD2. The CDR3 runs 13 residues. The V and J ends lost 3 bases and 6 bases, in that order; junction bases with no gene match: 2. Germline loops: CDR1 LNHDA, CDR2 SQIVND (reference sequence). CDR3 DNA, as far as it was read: TGTGCCAGTAGTATTGGGACTACCAATGAG. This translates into CASSIGTTNE. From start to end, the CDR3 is CASSIGTTNEQFF. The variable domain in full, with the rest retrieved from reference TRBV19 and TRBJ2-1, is DGGITQSPKYLFRKEGQNVTLSCEQNLNHDAMYWYRQDPGQGLRLIYYSQIVNDFQKGDIAEGYSVSREKKESFPLTVTSAQKNPTAFYLCASSIGTTNEQFFGPGTRLTVL.

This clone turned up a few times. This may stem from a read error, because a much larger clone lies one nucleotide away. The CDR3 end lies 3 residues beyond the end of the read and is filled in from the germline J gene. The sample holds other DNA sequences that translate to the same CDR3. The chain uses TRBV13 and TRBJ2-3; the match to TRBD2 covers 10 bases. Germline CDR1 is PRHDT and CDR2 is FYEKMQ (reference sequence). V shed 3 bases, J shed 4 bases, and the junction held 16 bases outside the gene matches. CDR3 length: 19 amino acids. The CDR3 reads CASSFHPQKTSGLADTQYF. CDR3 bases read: TGTGCCAGCAGCTTTCACCCCCAAAAGACTAGCGGGTTAGCAGATACG.

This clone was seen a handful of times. This CDR3 reads CASSLGGGWNQPQHF. CDR3 DNA, as far as it was read: TGTGCCAGCAGCTTAGGGGGGGGCTGGAATCAGCCC. The chain combines TRBV7-7 with TRBJ1-5; the D gene is possibly TRBD1 (6 bases). The observed sequence ends 3 residues before the CDR3 terminus, with the missing tail filled in from the germline J gene. This CDR3 spans 15 amino acids. Trimming removed 1 base at V and 4 bases at J, with 11 bases between. CDR1 is SSHAT, CDR2 FNYEAQ, per germline (reference sequence).

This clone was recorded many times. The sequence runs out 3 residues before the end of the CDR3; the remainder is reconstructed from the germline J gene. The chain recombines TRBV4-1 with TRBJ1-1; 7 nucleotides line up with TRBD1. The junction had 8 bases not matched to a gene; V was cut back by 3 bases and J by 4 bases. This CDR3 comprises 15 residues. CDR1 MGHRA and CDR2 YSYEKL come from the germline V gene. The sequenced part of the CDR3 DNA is TGCGCCAGCAGCCACGACAGGGTGGGGACCACTGAA. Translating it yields CASSHDRVGTTE. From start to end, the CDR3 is CASSHDRVGTTEAFF.

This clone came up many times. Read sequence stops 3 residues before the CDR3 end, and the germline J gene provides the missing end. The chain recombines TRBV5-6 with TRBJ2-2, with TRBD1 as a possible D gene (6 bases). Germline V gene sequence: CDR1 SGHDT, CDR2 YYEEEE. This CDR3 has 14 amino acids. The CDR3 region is CASSTPGTLTPLFF. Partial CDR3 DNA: TGTGCCAGCAGCACCCCCGGGACATTGACACCG. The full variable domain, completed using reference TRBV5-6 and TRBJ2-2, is DAGVTQSPTHLIKTRGQQVTLRCSPKSGHDTVSWYQQALGQGPQFIFQYYEEEERQRGNFPDRFSGHQFPNYSSELNVNALLLGDSALYLCASSTPGTLTPLFFGEGSRLTVL.

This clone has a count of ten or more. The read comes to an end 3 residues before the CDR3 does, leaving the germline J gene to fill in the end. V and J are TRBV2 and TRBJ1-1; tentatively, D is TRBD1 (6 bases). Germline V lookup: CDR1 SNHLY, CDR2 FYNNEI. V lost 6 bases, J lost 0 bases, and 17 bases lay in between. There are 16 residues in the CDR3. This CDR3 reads CASRPRQAEMNTEAFF. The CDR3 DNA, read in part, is TGTGCCAGCAGACCTAGACAGGCCGAGATGAACACTGAA.

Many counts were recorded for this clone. CDR3 bases read: TGTGCCAGCAGCAAGACTAGCGGGAGCAGAGGGGATGAG. Translation gives CASSKTSGSRGDE. The complete CDR3 protein is CASSKTSGSRGDEQFF. The chain has TRBV6-2 or TRBV6-3 and TRBJ2-1; TRBD2 agrees at 12 bases. The read comes to an end 3 residues before the CDR3 does, leaving the germline J gene to fill in the end. Germline CDR1 and CDR2: MNHEY and SVGEGT. V shed 6 bases and J 8 bases; nucleotides not matched to a gene: 11. The CDR3 covers 16 residues.

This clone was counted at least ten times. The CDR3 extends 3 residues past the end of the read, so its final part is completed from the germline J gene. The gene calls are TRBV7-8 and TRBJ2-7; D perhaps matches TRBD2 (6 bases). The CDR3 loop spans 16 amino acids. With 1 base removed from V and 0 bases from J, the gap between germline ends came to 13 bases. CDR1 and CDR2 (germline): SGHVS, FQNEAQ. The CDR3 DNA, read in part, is TGTGCCAGCAGCTTAGGGAAGCGGGTCGCCTCCTACGAG. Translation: CASSLGKRVASYE. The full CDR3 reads CASSLGKRVASYEQYF.

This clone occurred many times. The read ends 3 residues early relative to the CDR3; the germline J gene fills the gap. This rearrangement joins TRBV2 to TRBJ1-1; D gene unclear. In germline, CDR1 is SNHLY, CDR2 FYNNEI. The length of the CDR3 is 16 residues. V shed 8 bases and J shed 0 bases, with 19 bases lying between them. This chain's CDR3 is CASSGGGRVMNTEAFF. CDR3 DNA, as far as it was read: TGTGCCAGCTCCGGCGGCGGTCGGGTAATGAACACTGAA.

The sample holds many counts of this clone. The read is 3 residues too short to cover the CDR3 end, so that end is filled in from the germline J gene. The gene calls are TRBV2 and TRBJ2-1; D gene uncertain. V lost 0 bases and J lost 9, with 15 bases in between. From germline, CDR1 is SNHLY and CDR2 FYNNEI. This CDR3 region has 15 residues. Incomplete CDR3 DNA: TGTGCCAGCAGTGAAGCTAAGACTGGTGGCGGTGAG. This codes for CASSEAKTGGGE. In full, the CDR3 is CASSEAKTGGGEQFF.

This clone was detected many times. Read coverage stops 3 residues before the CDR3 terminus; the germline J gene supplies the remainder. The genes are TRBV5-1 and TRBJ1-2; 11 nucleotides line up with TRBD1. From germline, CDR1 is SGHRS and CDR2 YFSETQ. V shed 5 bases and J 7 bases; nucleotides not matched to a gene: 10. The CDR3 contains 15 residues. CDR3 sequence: CASRPGQGEASGYTF. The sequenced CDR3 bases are TGCGCCAGCAGACCGGGACAGGGGGAAGCTAGTGGC.

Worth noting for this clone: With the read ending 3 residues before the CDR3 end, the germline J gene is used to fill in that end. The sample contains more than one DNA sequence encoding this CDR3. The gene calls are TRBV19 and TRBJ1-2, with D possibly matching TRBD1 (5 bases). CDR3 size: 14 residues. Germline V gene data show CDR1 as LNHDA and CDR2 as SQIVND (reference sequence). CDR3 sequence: CASSISSPTETYTF. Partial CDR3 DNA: TGTGCCAGTAGTATTTCATCCCCGACAGAAACC.

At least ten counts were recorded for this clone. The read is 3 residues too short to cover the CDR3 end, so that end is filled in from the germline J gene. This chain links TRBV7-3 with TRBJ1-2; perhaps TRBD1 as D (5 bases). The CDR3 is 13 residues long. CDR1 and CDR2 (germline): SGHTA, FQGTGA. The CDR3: CASSQTPGQGYTF. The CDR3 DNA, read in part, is TGTGCCAGCAGCCAGACCCCAGGGCAGGGC.

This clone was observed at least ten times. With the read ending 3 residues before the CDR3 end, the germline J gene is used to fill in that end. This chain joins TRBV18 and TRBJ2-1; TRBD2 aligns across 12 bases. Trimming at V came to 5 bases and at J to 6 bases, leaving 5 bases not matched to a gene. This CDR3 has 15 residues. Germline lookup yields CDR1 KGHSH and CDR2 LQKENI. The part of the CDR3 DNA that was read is TGTGCCAGCTCAGACCTAGCGGGAGGGCCCAATGAG. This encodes CASSDLAGGPNE. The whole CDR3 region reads CASSDLAGGPNEQFF.

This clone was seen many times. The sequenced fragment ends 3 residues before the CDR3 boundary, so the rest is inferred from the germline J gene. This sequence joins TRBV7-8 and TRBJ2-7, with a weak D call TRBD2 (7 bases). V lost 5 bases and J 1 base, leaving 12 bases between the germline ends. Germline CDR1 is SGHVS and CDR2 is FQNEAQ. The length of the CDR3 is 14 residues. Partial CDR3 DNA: TGTGCCAGCAGCCCGAGGGGGGGGTCCTACGAG. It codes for CASSPRGGSYE. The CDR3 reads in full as CASSPRGGSYEQYF.

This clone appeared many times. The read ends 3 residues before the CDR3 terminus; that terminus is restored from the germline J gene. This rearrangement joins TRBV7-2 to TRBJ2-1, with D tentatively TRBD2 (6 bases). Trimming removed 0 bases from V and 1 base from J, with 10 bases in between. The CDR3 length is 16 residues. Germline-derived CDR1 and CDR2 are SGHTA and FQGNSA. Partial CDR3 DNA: TGTGCCAGCAGCTTAGCGAGCGGGCGTTCCTACAATGAG. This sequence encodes CASSLASGRSYNE. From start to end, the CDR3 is CASSLASGRSYNEQFF.

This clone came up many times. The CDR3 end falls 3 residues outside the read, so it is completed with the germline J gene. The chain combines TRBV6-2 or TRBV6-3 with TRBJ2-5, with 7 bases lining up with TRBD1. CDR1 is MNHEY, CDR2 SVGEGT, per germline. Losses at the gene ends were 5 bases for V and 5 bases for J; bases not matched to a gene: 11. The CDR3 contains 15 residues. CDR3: CASSTEDRVLETQYF. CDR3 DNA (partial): TGTGCCAGCAGTACGGAAGACAGGGTCCTGGAGACC.

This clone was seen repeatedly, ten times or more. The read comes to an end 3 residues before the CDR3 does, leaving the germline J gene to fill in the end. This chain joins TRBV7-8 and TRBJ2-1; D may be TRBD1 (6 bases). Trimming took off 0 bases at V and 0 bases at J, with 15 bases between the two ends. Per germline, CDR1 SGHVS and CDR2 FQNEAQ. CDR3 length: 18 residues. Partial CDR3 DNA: TGTGCCAGCAGCTTAGCGCATAGGACAGCCAGCTCCTACAATGAG. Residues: CASSLAHRTASSYNE. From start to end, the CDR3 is CASSLAHRTASSYNEQFF.

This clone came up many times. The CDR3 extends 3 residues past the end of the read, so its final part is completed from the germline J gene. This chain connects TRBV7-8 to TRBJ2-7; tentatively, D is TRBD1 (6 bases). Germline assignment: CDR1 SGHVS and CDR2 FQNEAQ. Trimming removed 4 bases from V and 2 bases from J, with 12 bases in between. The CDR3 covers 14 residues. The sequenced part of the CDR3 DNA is TGTGCCAGCAGCTCTTTCCGGGACACCTACGAG. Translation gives CASSSFRDTYE. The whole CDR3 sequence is CASSSFRDTYEQYF.

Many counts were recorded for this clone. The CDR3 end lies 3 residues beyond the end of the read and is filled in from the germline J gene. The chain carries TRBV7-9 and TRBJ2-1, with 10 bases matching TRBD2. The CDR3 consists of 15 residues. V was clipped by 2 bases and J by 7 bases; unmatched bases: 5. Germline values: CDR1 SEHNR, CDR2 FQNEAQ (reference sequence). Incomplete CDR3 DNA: TGTGCCAGCAGCTTACAGGGGACTAGCGTTAATGAG. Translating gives CASSLQGTSVNE. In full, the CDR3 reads CASSLQGTSVNEQFF.

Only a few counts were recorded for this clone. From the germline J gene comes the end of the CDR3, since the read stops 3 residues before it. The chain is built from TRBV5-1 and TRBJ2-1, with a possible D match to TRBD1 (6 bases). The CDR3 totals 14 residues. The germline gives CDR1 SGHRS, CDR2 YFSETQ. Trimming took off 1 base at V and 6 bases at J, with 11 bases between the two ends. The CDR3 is CASSLKGDCNEQFF. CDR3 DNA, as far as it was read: TGCGCCAGCAGCTTGAAGGGGGATTGCAATGAG.

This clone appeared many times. This CDR3 reads CSASGGARGSYEQYF. Partial CDR3 DNA: TGCAGTGCTAGCGGGGGGGCGCGGGGTTCCTACGAG. V is TRBV20-1 and J is TRBJ2-7; 8 bases fit TRBD2. The CDR3 extends 3 residues past the end of the read, so its final part is completed from the germline J gene. The V segment lost 3 bases and the J segment 1 base; nucleotides outside the gene matches: 8. The CDR3 covers 15 residues. Germline V gene data show CDR1 as DFQATT and CDR2 as SNEGSKA (reference sequence).

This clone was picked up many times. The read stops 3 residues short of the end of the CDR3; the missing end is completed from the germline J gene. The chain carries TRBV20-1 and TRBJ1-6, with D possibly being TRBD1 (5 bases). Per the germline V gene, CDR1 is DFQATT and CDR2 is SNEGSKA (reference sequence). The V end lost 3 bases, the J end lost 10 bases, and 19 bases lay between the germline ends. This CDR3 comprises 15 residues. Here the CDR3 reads CSARGQGSANSPLHF. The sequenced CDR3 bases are TGCAGTGCTAGGGGGCAAGGGTCTGCGAACTCACCC.

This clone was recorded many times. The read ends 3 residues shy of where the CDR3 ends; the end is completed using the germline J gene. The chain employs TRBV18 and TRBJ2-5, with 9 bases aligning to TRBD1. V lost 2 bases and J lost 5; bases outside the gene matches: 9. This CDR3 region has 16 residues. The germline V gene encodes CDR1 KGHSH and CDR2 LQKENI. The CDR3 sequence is CASSPGRTGVTETQYF. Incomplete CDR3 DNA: TGTGCCAGCTCACCAGGGAGGACAGGGGTTACGGAGACC.

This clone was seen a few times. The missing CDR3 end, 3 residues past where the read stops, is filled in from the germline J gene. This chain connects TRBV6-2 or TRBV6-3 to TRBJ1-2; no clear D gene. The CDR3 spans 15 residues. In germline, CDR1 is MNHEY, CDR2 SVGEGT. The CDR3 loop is CASSYRAGFQDTYTF. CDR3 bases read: TGTGCCAGCAGTTACCGAGCGGGATTCCAAGATACC.

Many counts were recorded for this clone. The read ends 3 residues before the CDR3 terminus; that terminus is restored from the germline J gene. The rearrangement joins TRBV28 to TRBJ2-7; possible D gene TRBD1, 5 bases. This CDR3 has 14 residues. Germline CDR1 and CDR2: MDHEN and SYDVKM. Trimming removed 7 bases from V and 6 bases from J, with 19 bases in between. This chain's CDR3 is CASTPGRVGGEQYF. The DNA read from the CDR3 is TGTGCCAGCACCCCCGGCAGGGTAGGCGGCGAG.

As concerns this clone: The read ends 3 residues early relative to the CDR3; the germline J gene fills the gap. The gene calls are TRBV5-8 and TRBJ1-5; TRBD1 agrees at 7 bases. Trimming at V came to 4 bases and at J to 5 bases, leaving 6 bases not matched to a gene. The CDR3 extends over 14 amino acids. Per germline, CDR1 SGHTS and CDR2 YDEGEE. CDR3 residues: CASSPDRYYQPQHF. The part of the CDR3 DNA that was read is TGTGCCAGCAGCCCGGACAGGTATTATCAGCCC.